These 18 T cell receptor beta chains came from one sample sequenced in a study of T cells in Graves' hyperthyroidism and ophthalmopathy. RNA transcripts provided the source from which TCR beta CDR3 regions were amplified. The TCR CDR3 was amplified in a first-round RT-PCR using the HTBI primer set. TCRdb analysed the multiplex PCR reads with MiXCR anew, one entry per CDR3 protein. Of about 400,000 distinct CDR3 sequences listed, 15% are singletons. The sequenced sample was blood. These receptors came from a woman aged 25-40 years with Graves' hyperthyroidism.

This clonotype was seen many times. This chain connects TRBV29-1 to TRBJ2-1, with 16 bases that match TRBD2. CDR1 is SQVTM, CDR2 ANQGSEA, per germline. The CDR3 loop spans 17 amino acids. J gave up 0 bases and V 3 bases, and 2 bases lay outside the gene matches. The CDR3 bases are TGCAGCGTTGAGGGACTAGCGGGAGGGAGCTCCTACAATGAGCAGTTCTTC. It codes for CSVEGLAGGSSYNEQFF.

This clonotype was counted many times. The chain uses TRBV28 and TRBJ1-1; maybe TRBD1 (6 bases). CDR3 size: 15 residues. Germline CDR1 is MDHEN and CDR2 is SYDVKM. The germline V and J ends were trimmed by 3 bases and 3 bases, with 14 bases remaining between them. Written as DNA, the CDR3 is TGTGCCAGCAGTTTTAGCGGACAGTGGGACACTGAAGCTTTCTTT. Protein product: CASSFSGQWDTEAFF.

This clonotype was counted at least ten times. The chain couples TRBV7-9 to TRBJ2-7, with a tentative D call TRBD2 (5 bases). The CDR3 runs to 16 residues. The V gene lost 0 bases and the J gene lost 7 bases, with 19 bases spanning the gap. Germline CDR1 is SEHNR and CDR2 is FQNEAQ (reference sequence). CDR3 in amino acids: CASSLAELDPPREQYF. The CDR3 DNA follows: TGTGCCAGCAGCTTAGCCGAACTAGATCCTCCTCGTGAGCAGTACTTC. Filled out from reference TRBV7-9 and TRBJ2-7, the complete variable domain reads DTGVSQNPRHKITKRGQNVTFRCDPISEHNRLYWYRQTLGQGPEFLTYFQNEAQLEKSRLLSDRFSAERPKGSFSTLEIQRTEQGDSAMYLCASSLAELDPPREQYFGPGTRLTVT.

The chain combines TRBV20-1 with TRBJ2-1; 9 bases agree with TRBD2. Germline values: CDR1 DFQATT, CDR2 SNEGSKA (reference sequence). The CDR3 is made up of 15 amino acids. The V gene end was trimmed by 8 bases and the J gene end by 1 base; junction bases not matched to a gene: 9. The CDR3 DNA reads as TGCAGTCCAGCCGGTAGCGGGAGTTCCTACAATGAGCAGTTCTTC. Its protein is CSPAGSGSSYNEQFF.

This clonotype was picked up a small number of times. The chain uses TRBV30 and TRBJ1-2, with D perhaps matching TRBD1 (5 bases). V gave up 0 bases and J gave up 0 bases, with 14 bases separating them. Per the germline V gene, CDR1 is GTSNPN and CDR2 is SVGIG (reference sequence). This CDR3 has 16 amino acids. Here the CDR3 reads CAWSVKTDTSNYGYTF. CDR3 sequence (DNA): TGTGCCTGGAGTGTTAAGACAGATACTTCTAACTATGGCTACACCTTC.

This clonotype occurred many times. The V and J genes are TRBV3-1 and TRBJ2-3, with 8 bases aligning to TRBD2. CDR3 length: 15 amino acids. The V gene's germline CDR1 is LGHDT and CDR2 YNNKEL (reference sequence). The J segment lost 5 bases and the V segment lost 6 bases, leaving 10 bases of the junction unmatched. DNA of the CDR3: TGTGCCAGCAGGGTCGGGGGGGCGCCTATAGATACGCAGTATTTT. Its protein is CASRVGGAPIDTQYF.

A few counts support this clonotype. The chain has TRBV29-1 and TRBJ2-7; tentative D call: TRBD2 (6 bases). The germline CDR1 and CDR2 sequences are SQVTM and ANQGSEA. The CDR3 loop spans 17 amino acids. Trimming removed 2 bases at V and 2 bases at J, with 22 bases between. Here the CDR3 DNA reads TGCAGCGTTGAATGGGCGGGGCACCAAGGCCTAGCCTACGAGCAGTACTTC. It specifies CSVEWAGHQGLAYEQYF.

The chain employs TRBV7-9 and TRBJ2-1; TRBD2 matches 8 bases. The CDR3 has 14 residues. Germline V gene lookup returns CDR1 SEHNR and CDR2 FQNEAQ (reference sequence). J was trimmed by 4 bases and V by 3 bases; bases with no gene match: 2. The DNA of the CDR3 is TGTGCCAGCAGCTTTACTAGCGGTTACAATGAGCAGTTCTTC. Translating gives CASSFTSGYNEQFF.

This clonotype has ten or more counts. This rearrangement joins TRBV20-1 to TRBJ2-3; perhaps TRBD2 as D (6 bases). The CDR3 length is 13 residues. V lost 1 base and J lost 3, with 8 bases in between. CDR1 and CDR2 from the germline V gene are DFQATT and SNEGSKA (reference sequence). Here the CDR3 DNA reads TGCAGTGCTAGAGTCCGGGGGACAGATACGCAGTATTTT. Its protein product is CSARVRGTDTQYF.

This chain connects TRBV5-6 to TRBJ2-7; 9 bases agree with TRBD1. The germline V gene has CDR1 SGHDT and CDR2 YYEEEE. The CDR3 has 15 amino acids. V lost 2 bases to trimming and J lost 5 bases; unmatched junction nucleotides: 8. CDR3 region: CASSFSTGGPNEQYF. CDR3 nucleotide sequence: TGTGCCAGCAGCTTCTCGACAGGGGGTCCCAACGAGCAGTACTTC.

Many counts were recorded for this clonotype. The J gene is TRBJ2-1, the V gene TRBV12-3 or TRBV12-4, with D perhaps being TRBD1 or TRBD2 (5 bases each). The CDR3 has 16 residues. Deletions cut 5 bases from V and 4 bases from J, with 18 bases between. In nucleotides, the CDR3 is TGTGCCAGCAGTCGACACCCGGGACCGACATACAATGAGCAGTTCTTC. Encoded protein: CASSRHPGPTYNEQFF.

In its sample, this clonotype was seen a few times. The chain has TRBV9 and TRBJ1-6, with TRBD1 matching 11 bases. Germline V gene lookup returns CDR1 SGDLS and CDR2 YYNGEE. This CDR3 has 17 residues. J lost 3 bases, V lost 2 bases, and 4 bases had no gene match. This chain's CDR3 is CASSVGDRGSYNSPLHF. CDR3 bases: TGTGCCAGCAGCGTTGGGGACAGGGGGAGCTATAATTCACCCCTCCACTTT.

The V call is TRBV20-1, the J call TRBJ1-5; D ambiguous. Germline-derived CDR1 and CDR2 are DFQATT and SNEGSKA (reference sequence). The CDR3 sequence is 12 residues long. The V and J ends lost 6 bases and 3 bases respectively, with 9 bases between them. CDR3 sequence: CSAAGSNQPQHF. CDR3 DNA sequence: TGCAGTGCCGCAGGTTCCAATCAGCCCCAGCATTTT.

This clonotype was recorded at least ten times. The rearrangement uses TRBV3-1 and TRBJ2-7; 9 positions match TRBD2. J lost 4 bases, V lost 4 bases, and 11 bases had no gene match. This CDR3 is 16 amino acids long. Germline CDR1 LGHDT, CDR2 YNNKEL (reference sequence). CDR3 DNA sequence: TGTGCCAGCAGCCCCGATTCCGCGGGAGGGTCGTACGAGCAGTACTTC. Its protein is CASSPDSAGGSYEQYF.

With regard to this clonotype: A read error may produce the germline difference seen at one junction end. The gene calls are TRBV7-2 and TRBJ1-4; D may be TRBD1 (5 bases). The CDR3 is 14 amino acids. Germline CDR1 reads SGHTA; CDR2 reads FQGNSA. As DNA, the CDR3 is TGTGCCAGCGGCTTATCAGGGATAAACGAAAAACTGTTTTTT. Amino acid sequence: CASGLSGINEKLFF.

This clonotype was counted between two and nine times. With a much larger clone just one base away, this may be a read error. This rearrangement joins TRBV12-3 or TRBV12-4 to TRBJ2-1; D possibly uses TRBD1 or TRBD2 (6 bases each). This CDR3 has 16 amino acids. Trimming pared 10 bases from V and 7 bases from J, leaving 26 bases between. The CDR3 bases are TGTGCCAACACCAACGCAATGGGGGGCTATGTGAATGAGCAGTTCTTC. It encodes CANTNAMGGYVNEQFF.

This clonotype turned up a few times. The rearrangement links TRBV20-1 to TRBJ2-1, with TRBD2 as a possible D gene (6 bases). This CDR3 contains 15 residues. Per the germline V gene, CDR1 is DFQATT and CDR2 is SNEGSKA (reference sequence). The V gene lost 0 bases and the J gene lost 4 bases, with 13 bases spanning the gap. The CDR3 DNA reads TGCAGTGCTAGAGATTTGGCTAGCGAGTACAATGAGCAGTTCTTC. Translated, it gives CSARDLASEYNEQFF.

A remark on this clonotype: This sequence may be a read error, since a much larger clone differs from it by one base. The rearrangement joins TRBV28 to TRBJ2-7; D perhaps matches TRBD1 (6 bases). Germline assignment: CDR1 MDHEN and CDR2 SYDVKM. The CDR3 contains 12 residues. The chain's CDR3 is CTSQDRTYEQYF. The CDR3 DNA sequence: TGTACCAGCCAGGACAGAACCTACGAGCAGTACTTC. Together with reference TRBV28 and TRBJ2-7, the CDR3 gives the full variable domain: DVKVTQSSRYLVKRTGEKVFLECVQDMDHENMFWYRQDPGLGLRLIYFSYDVKMKEKGDIPEGYSVSREKKERFSLILESASTNQTSMYLCTSQDRTYEQYFGPGTRLTVT.